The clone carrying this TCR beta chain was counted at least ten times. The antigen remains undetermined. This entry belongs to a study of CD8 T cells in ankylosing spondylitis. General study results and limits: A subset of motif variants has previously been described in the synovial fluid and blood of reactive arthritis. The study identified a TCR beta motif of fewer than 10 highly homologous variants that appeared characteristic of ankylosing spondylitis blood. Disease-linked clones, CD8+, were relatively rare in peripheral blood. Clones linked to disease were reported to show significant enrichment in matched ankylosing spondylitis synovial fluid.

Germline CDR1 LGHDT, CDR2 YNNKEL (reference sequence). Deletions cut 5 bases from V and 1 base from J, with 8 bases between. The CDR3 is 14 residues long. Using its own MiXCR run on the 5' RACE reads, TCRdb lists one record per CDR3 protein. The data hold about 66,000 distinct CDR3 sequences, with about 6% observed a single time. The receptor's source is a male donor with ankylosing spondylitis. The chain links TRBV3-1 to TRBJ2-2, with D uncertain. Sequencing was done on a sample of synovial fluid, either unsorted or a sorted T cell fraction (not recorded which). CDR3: CASSRFGNTGELFF. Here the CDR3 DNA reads TGTGCCAGCAGCAGGTTCGGGAACACCGGGGAGCTGTTTTTT.